This section outlines one T cell receptor (beta chain) sequence together with its context. What it binds is not known. These data originate in a study of blood T cells in healthy people across ages. For the study at large: Capturing about one barcoded beta molecule per two T cells was achieved by template switching.

Study-wide points: Strong correlation existed between TCR beta diversity and naive T cell percentage. Compared with aged donors, long-lived donors showed fewer expanded clones, suggesting selection.

A J-beta primer mix and a sample-barcoded 5' primer were used in a second PCR of about 7 to 12 cycles. TCRdb processed the 5' RACE reads anew with MiXCR; each CDR3 protein has one entry. The data hold about a million distinct CDR3 sequences, with roughly half observed a single time. The germline gives CDR1 LNHNV, CDR2 YYDKDF (reference sequence). V was cut by 0 bases and J by 2 bases, with 22 bases left in between. The CDR3 has 19 amino acids. The specimen was blood. V and J are TRBV15 and TRBJ2-5; possible D gene TRBD2, 6 bases. The TCR was taken from a woman aged 60-70 years in good health. CDR3 protein: CATSRDFLGRRGLQETQYF. The CDR3 DNA sequence: TGTGCCACCAGCAGAGATTTCCTCGGGCGGAGGGGATTACAAGAGACCCAGTACTTC.